The clone carrying this T cell receptor (beta chain) has only a few counts. These data originate in a study of T-cell memory formation after mild COVID-19. CDR1 is LGHNA and CDR2 is YSLEER in the germline V gene. The trim removed 0 bases at V and 0 bases at J, leaving 4 bases unmatched. CDR3 length equals 18 residues. In TCRdb, the 5' RACE reads were re-called with MiXCR into one record per CDR3 protein. The sample lists a few hundred thousand distinct CDR3 sequences, around 8% occurring once. The chain combines TRBV4-3 with TRBJ1-6; 8 nucleotides line up with TRBD1. This clonotype originated in a man younger than 30 who had mild COVID-19 (a few samples of this study predate the infection). Cell type and time point are not known. Sequenced sample: PBMCs or a T cell subset sorted from them (not recorded which). The CDR3 spells CASSQDPGTGSYNSPLHF. The CDR3 DNA sequence: TGCGCCAGCAGCCAAGATCCCGGGACAGGCTCCTATAATTCACCCCTCCACTTT.